These 10 T cell receptor beta chains were sequenced from one sample in a study of regulatory T cells in long-lasting Graves disease. The TCR beta library used iRepertoire HTBI primers with Arm-PCR amplification of CDR3. TCRdb redid the calling of the multiplex PCR reads with MiXCR, one entry per CDR3 protein. Counted here are around 450,000 distinct CDR3 sequences, 14% to 15% occurring once; the ten biggest clones make up roughly 8%. Time point in this sample: newly diagnosed GD, antithyroid drugs for less than 3 months. Scientists built the TCR library using RNA that was extracted from PBMCs. These data were also filed under a second study, of T cells in Graves' hyperthyroidism and ophthalmopathy.

The material sequenced was peripheral blood mononuclear cells (PBMCs), taken at new diagnosis, from a patient treated with antithyroid drugs. The receptor set was obtained from a woman between 35 and 50 years old with Graves disease.

The chain joins TRBV11-1 to TRBJ2-2; the D call may be TRBD1 or TRBD2 (7 bases each). Trimming shortened V by 4 bases and J by 8 bases, and 17 bases separated the two germline ends. The germline V gene encodes CDR1 SGHAT and CDR2 FQDESV (reference sequence). There are 15 residues in the CDR3. CDR3 sequence (DNA): TGTGCCAGCAGCTGGGGCCAGGGGGGACTAGGGGAGCTGTTTTTT. Its protein is CASSWGQGGLGELFF.

CDR3: CASSQESAEAFF. The CDR3 bases are TGTGCCAGCAGCCAAGAGTCCGCTGAAGCTTTCTTT. This sequence joins TRBV3-1 and TRBJ1-1; D uncertain. V was pared by 0 bases and J by 6 bases, with 5 bases between. CDR3 length equals 12 residues. Germline values: CDR1 LGHDT, CDR2 YNNKEL (reference sequence).

This chain links TRBV29-1 with TRBJ2-1; 10 nucleotides align to TRBD2. Trimming took 4 bases from V and 14 from J; bases not matched to a gene: 5. Germline assignment: CDR1 SQVTM and CDR2 ANQGSEA. The CDR3 extends over 11 amino acids. The CDR3 sequence: CSVGAGGEEFF. The CDR3 DNA reads as TGCAGCGTTGGAGCGGGAGGGGAGGAGTTCTTC.

This clonotype was counted ten times or more. The chain couples TRBV6-7 to TRBJ2-5; 9 bases align to TRBD1. TRBV6-7 is an open reading frame, and its role is uncertain. J gave up 5 bases and V 7 bases, and 8 bases lay outside the gene matches. The CDR3 spans 14 residues. The CDR3 is CASTPGQGKETQYF. CDR3 coding DNA: TGTGCCAGCACCCCCGGACAGGGGAAGGAGACCCAGTACTTC.

This clonotype has just a few counts. The V and J genes are TRBV6-2 or TRBV6-3 and TRBJ2-7; D remains ambiguous. Germline V gives CDR1 MNHEY, CDR2 SVGEGT. CDR3 length: 12 amino acids. V lost 8 bases and J 3 bases, leaving 11 bases between the germline ends. The CDR3 is CASYGLNYEQYF. In DNA, the CDR3 is TGTGCCAGCTACGGGCTCAACTACGAGCAGTACTTC.

The table lists this clonotype with many counts. The chain joins TRBV28 to TRBJ1-5; TRBD1 matches at 8 bases. Germline V lookup: CDR1 MDHEN, CDR2 SYDVKM. The CDR3 runs 15 residues. The V and J ends lost 2 bases and 6 bases, in that order; junction bases with no gene match: 6. The CDR3 loop is CASSLAGQGGQPQHF. The CDR3 DNA sequence: TGTGCCAGCAGTTTAGCTGGACAGGGTGGTCAGCCCCAGCATTTT. Together with reference TRBV28 and TRBJ1-5, the CDR3 gives the full variable domain: DVKVTQSSRYLVKRTGEKVFLECVQDMDHENMFWYRQDPGLGLRLIYFSYDVKMKEKGDIPEGYSVSREKKERFSLILESASTNQTSMYLCASSLAGQGGQPQHFGDGTRLSIL.

This chain connects TRBV28 to TRBJ2-7; D gene ambiguous. V lost 4 bases and J lost 7, with 17 bases in between. This CDR3 spans 14 amino acids. Germline V gene sequence: CDR1 MDHEN, CDR2 SYDVKM. The CDR3 DNA sequence: TGTGCCAGCAGTTCCCACGCAGGAGAGGATGAGCAGTACTTC. Translating gives CASSSHAGEDEQYF. The full variable domain, with the rest looked up from reference TRBV28 and TRBJ2-7, is DVKVTQSSRYLVKRTGEKVFLECVQDMDHENMFWYRQDPGLGLRLIYFSYDVKMKEKGDIPEGYSVSREKKERFSLILESASTNQTSMYLCASSSHAGEDEQYFGPGTRLTVT.

This clonotype has only a few counts. The chain links TRBV18 to TRBJ2-2; 7 bases line up with TRBD1. The V segment lost 2 bases and the J segment 7 bases; nucleotides outside the gene matches: 7. Germline V gene lookup returns CDR1 KGHSH and CDR2 LQKENI. CDR3 size: 15 residues. CDR3 DNA sequence: TGTGCCAGCTCACCAGAGACAGGGTTCGGCGGGGAGCTGTTTTTT. Its protein is CASSPETGFGGELFF.

A remark on this clonotype: A much larger clonotype is one base distant, so this may be a read error. The conserved phenylalanine or tryptophan is not found at the CDR3 terminus, so this likely reflects a read error. The chain links TRBV7-8 to TRBJ1-4; the match to TRBD1 covers 7 bases. CDR1 is SGHVS and CDR2 is FQNEAQ in the germline V gene. This CDR3 is 13 amino acids long. V lost 5 bases, J lost 7 bases, and 4 bases stayed unmatched. In DNA form, the CDR3 reads TGTGCCAGCAGCCGACAGGGAGGTGAAAAACTGTTTTTG. It yields the protein CASSRQGGEKLFL.

With respect to this clonotype: A much larger clone sits a single nucleotide away, making a read error possible. The chain recombines TRBV18 with TRBJ2-5; 13 nucleotides line up with TRBD2. CDR3 size: 15 residues. Germline V gives CDR1 KGHSH, CDR2 LQKENI. The CDR3 protein is CARSPLAGGQETQYF. DNA of the CDR3: TGTGCCAGGTCACCACTAGCGGGAGGGCAAGAGACCCAGTACTTC.